This is a list of T cell receptor beta chains from one sample in a study of blood T cell repertoires in COVID-19. TCRdb's table, derived via immunoSEQ multiplex PCR, lists solely in-frame clones and lacks some. Of 180,000 or so clones listed, 70% to 90% are singletons. The sample comprised peripheral blood. These receptors all come from an elderly woman with acute or convalescent COVID-19. The CDR3 runs from the conserved cysteine through the conserved F or W. The D gene is left open where the match is weak. Clone size, where shown, is once, few, many, or a class for clones that have expanded.

TRBJ1-2 . TRBV6-6 . CASSAGYNGYTF TGTGCCAGCAGCGCAGGGTACAATGGCTACACCTTC
TRBJ1-5 . TRBV12-3/TRBV12-4 . CASRRDNQPQHF TGTGCCAGCAGGAGAGACAATCAGCCCCAGCATTTT
TRBJ2-1 . TRBV19 TRBD2 CASSITSGSVGNEQFF TGTGCCAGTAGTATAACTAGCGGGAGTGTCGGGAATGAGCAGTTCTTC
TRBJ1-5 . TRBV7-2 . CASSLLGANNQPQHF TGTGCCAGCAGCTTATTGGGGGCGAACAATCAGCCCCAGCATTTT
TRBJ1-3 many TRBV9 . CASSVDGSSGNTIYF TGTGCCAGCAGCGTAGACGGTAGCTCTGGAAACACCATATATTTT
TRBJ1-2 . TRBV5-6 . CASSFGREGYTF TGTGCCAGCAGCTTCGGCCGGGAGGGCTACACCTTC
TRBJ1-5 . TRBV28 . CASTPTGSGNQPQHF TGTGCCAGCACTCCGACAGGTAGCGGCAATCAGCCCCAGCATTTT
TRBJ1-2 . TRBV5-4 TRBD1 CASSPGQEVYGYTF TGTGCCAGCAGCCCGGGACAGGAGGTCTATGGCTACACCTTC
TRBJ1-5 . TRBV5-6 . CASSFTGFNQPQHF TGTGCCAGCAGCTTTACAGGTTTCAATCAGCCCCAGCATTTT
TRBJ1-1 once TRBV20-1 . CSAREYTEAFF TGCAGTGCTAGGGAGTACACTGAAGCTTTCTTT
TRBJ2-7 once TRBV12-3/TRBV12-4 . CASRLQATGEQYF TGTGCCAGCAGACTACAGGCGACCGGAGAGCAGTACTTC
TRBJ2-7 . TRBV4-2 TRBD2 CASSHITGTSGSYEQYF TGTGCCAGCAGCCACATTACCGGGACTAGCGGGAGTTACGAGCAGTACTTC
TRBJ1-1 . TRBV11-2 . CASSLEGATEAFF TGTGCCAGCAGCTTAGAGGGGGCCACTGAAGCTTTCTTT
TRBJ1-2 . TRBV6-2/TRBV6-3 . CASSPGGSLPLGYTF TGTGCCAGCAGCCCCGGGGGATCTCTCCCTCTTGGCTACACCTTC
TRBJ2-7 . TRBV11-2 . CASSSSSAPAYEQYF TGTGCCAGCAGCTCTAGTAGCGCCCCCGCCTACGAGCAGTACTTC
TRBJ2-1 . TRBV2 TRBD2 CASSTRLAGAYNEQFF TGTGCCAGCAGTACCCGACTAGCGGGGGCCTACAATGAGCAGTTCTTC
TRBJ2-6 . TRBV9 . CASRTSGANVLTF TGTGCCAGCAGAACTTCAGGGGCCAACGTCCTGACTTTC
TRBJ1-1 . TRBV28 . CASSPQGRISAFF TGTGCCAGCAGCCCACAGGGACGGATTTCGGCTTTCTTT
TRBJ2-1 . TRBV5-6 TRBD1 CASSPGQGRSDEQFF TGTGCCAGCAGCCCCGGACAGGGTAGGTCGGATGAGCAGTTCTTC
TRBJ1-5 few TRBV12-3/TRBV12-4 . CASSLTENQPQHF TGTGCCAGCAGTTTGACAGAAAATCAGCCCCAGCATTTT
TRBJ2-7 . TRBV7-2 TRBD2 CASSPAGRGGNEQYF TGTGCCAGCAGCCCCGCCGGGAGGGGAGGTAACGAGCAGTACTTC
TRBJ1-2 . TRBV7-8 . CASSLGQPNYGYTF TGTGCCAGCAGCTTAGGACAGCCAAACTATGGCTACACCTTC
TRBJ2-7 . TRBV10-3 TRBD2 CAIARGEEYEQYF TGTGCCATCGCCCGGGGGGAAGAGTACGAGCAGTACTTC
TRBJ1-4 once TRBV12-3/TRBV12-4 TRBD1 CASARDRNEKLFF TGTGCCAGCGCCCGGGACAGAAATGAAAAACTGTTTTTT
TRBJ1-5 . TRBV27 . CASSPLPRGVYQPQHF TGTGCCAGCAGTCCCCTCCCCAGGGGCGTGTATCAGCCCCAGCATTTT
TRBJ2-7 . TRBV18 TRBD2 CASSPGTSGYEQYF TGTGCCAGCTCACCGGGGACTAGCGGCTACGAGCAGTACTTC
TRBJ2-5 . TRBV28 TRBD1 CASSRGTGVQRETQYF TGTGCCAGCAGTCGGGGGACAGGGGTCCAGAGGGAGACCCAGTACTTC
TRBJ1-2 . TRBV6-2/TRBV6-3 TRBD1 CASSRTGLRSNYGYTF TGTGCCAGCAGTCGGACAGGGCTCCGATCTAACTATGGCTACACCTTC
TRBJ1-1 . TRBV7-8 TRBD1 CASSPTGVDTEAFF TGTGCCAGCAGCCCCACAGGGGTCGACACTGAAGCTTTCTTT
TRBJ1-3 . TRBV4-3 . CASSQRAGNTIYF TGCGCCAGCAGCCAACGTGCTGGAAACACCATATATTTT
TRBJ2-3 . TRBV7-2 . CASSQTGTFPTDTQYF TGTGCCAGCAGCCAGACCGGGACTTTTCCCACAGATACGCAGTATTTT
TRBJ2-2 . TRBV11-3 TRBD2 CASSFGGSGWGELFF TGTGCCAGCAGCTTCGGCGGGAGCGGGTGGGGGGAGCTGTTTTTT
TRBJ2-5 . TRBV3-1/TRBV3-2 TRBD2 CASSHTSAQETQYF TGTGCCAGCAGCCATACTAGCGCTCAAGAGACCCAGTACTTC
TRBJ1-3 . TRBV4-1 TRBD1 CASSPTPVTGVNTIYF TGCGCCAGCAGCCCCACCCCAGTTACAGGGGTCAACACCATATATTTT
TRBJ2-5 . TRBV10-2 . CASSHRESQETQYF TGCGCCAGCAGCCACCGGGAAAGCCAAGAGACCCAGTACTTC
TRBJ1-5 . TRBV9 . CASSVDGYNQPQHF TGTGCCAGCAGCGTAGACGGTTACAATCAGCCCCAGCATTTT
TRBJ1-4 few TRBV11-2 . CASSFYNEKLFF TGTGCCAGCAGCTTTTATAATGAAAAACTGTTTTTT
TRBJ2-7 . TRBV2 . CASSRTGREQYF TGTGCCAGCAGTCGTACAGGGCGCGAGCAGTACTTC
TRBJ2-3 . TRBV6-5 . CASSYVPRSDTQYF TGTGCCAGCAGTTATGTCCCGAGGTCTGATACGCAGTATTTT
TRBJ1-2 few TRBV9 TRBD1 CASSPGQAGGYTF TGTGCCAGCAGCCCGGGACAGGCGGGTGGCTACACCTTC
TRBJ1-1 . TRBV12-5 TRBD1 CASGPEQGTRAFF TGTGCTAGTGGGCCTGAACAGGGGACGCGAGCTTTCTTT
TRBJ1-1 . TRBV28 TRBD1 CASSLQGASEAFF TGTGCCAGCAGTCTCCAGGGGGCGTCTGAAGCTTTCTTT
TRBJ2-3 . TRBV4-3 TRBD2 CASSHGPPSGRTDTQYF TGCGCCAGCAGCCATGGGCCCCCTAGCGGGAGGACAGATACGCAGTATTTT
TRBJ2-1 . TRBV4-3 . CASSQDLRIPSYNEQFF TGCGCCAGCAGCCAAGATCTCAGAATACCCTCCTACAATGAGCAGTTCTTC
TRBJ1-1 . TRBV28 . CASAYRVTEAFF TGTGCCAGCGCTTACAGGGTCACTGAAGCTTTCTTT
TRBJ2-1 . TRBV18 TRBD2 CASSPRGGVSNEQFF TGTGCCAGCTCCCCCCGGGGGGGAGTCTCCAATGAGCAGTTCTTC
TRBJ2-7 . TRBV11-2 TRBD1 CASSLGDRGDF TGTGCCAGCAGCTTAGGGGACAGGGGGGACTTC
TRBJ2-2 few TRBV10-2 . CASSDERQTGGELFF TGCGCCAGCAGTGACGAGCGACAGACGGGCGGGGAGCTGTTTTTT